This T cell receptor (beta chain) was identified in a study of shared clonotypes between healthy human individuals. V lost 5 bases and J lost 2; bases outside the gene matches: 6. Germline-derived CDR1 and CDR2 are MNHEY and SMNVEV (reference sequence). The CDR3 has 14 residues. Naive CD8 populations comprised CD45RO-negative cells positively selected for CCR7, excluding terminally differentiated effector memory CD45RA+ cells. Clones were sequenced by immunoSEQ multiplex PCR, and TCRdb holds only the in-frame ones, with some missing. The sample yields more than 2 million clones, 93% seen once. The TCR was taken from a man younger than 35 in good health. Some clones in this sample may be carry-over from other donors' samples. This chain uses TRBV27 with TRBJ2-7, with TRBD2 matching over 7 bases. Input material: naive CD8+ T cells from PBMCs. The CDR3 region is CASSKGGSPYEQYF. The CDR3 nucleotides read TGTGCCAGCAGTAAGGGCGGGAGCCCCTACGAGCAGTACTTC.